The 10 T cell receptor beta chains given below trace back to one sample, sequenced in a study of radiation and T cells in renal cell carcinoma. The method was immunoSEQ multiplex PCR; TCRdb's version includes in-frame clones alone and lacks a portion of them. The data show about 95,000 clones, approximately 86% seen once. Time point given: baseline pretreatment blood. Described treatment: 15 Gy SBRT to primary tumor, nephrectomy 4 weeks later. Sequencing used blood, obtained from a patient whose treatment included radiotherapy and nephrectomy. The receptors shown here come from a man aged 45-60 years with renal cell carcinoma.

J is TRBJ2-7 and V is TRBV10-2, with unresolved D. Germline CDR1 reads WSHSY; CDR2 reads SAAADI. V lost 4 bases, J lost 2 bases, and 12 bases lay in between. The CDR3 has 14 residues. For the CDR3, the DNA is TGCGCCAGCAGTGGGCCACACGGGCCCTACGAGCAGTACTTC. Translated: CASSGPHGPYEQYF.

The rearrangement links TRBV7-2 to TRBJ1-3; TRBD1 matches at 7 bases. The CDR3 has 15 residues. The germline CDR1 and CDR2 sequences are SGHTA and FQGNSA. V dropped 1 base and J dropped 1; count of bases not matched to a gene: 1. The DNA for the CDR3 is TGTGCCAGCAGCTTAGACAGGGGATCTGGAAACACCATATATTTT. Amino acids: CASSLDRGSGNTIYF.

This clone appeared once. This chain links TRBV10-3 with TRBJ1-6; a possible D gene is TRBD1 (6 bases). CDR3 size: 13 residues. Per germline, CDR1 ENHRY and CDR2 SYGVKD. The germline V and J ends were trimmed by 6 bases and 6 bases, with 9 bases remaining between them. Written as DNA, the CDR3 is TGTGCCATCAGGGGGGCGCTTAATTCACCCCTCCACTTT. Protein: CAIRGALNSPLHF.

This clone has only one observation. The chain's CDR3 is CASTPDLGSENEKLFF. The CDR3 DNA reads as TGTGCCAGCACCCCGGACTTGGGGTCAGAGAATGAAAAACTGTTTTTT. The gene calls are TRBV7-2 and TRBJ1-4, with D unclear. The CDR3 is 16 residues long. In germline, CDR1 is SGHTA, CDR2 FQGNSA. Trimming left V 7 bases short and J 5 bases short, with 20 bases between.

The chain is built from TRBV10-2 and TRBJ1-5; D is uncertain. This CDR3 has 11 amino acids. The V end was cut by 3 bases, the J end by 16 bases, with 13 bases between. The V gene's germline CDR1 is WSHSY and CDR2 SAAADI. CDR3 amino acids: CASSEGNSIHF. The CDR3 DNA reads TGCGCCAGCAGTGAAGGCAATTCGATACATTTT.

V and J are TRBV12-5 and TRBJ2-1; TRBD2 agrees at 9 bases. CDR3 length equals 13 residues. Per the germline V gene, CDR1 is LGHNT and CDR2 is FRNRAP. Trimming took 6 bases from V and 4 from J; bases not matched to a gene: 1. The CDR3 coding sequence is TGTGCTAGTGGCCTAGCGGGATACAATGAGCAGTTCTTC. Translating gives CASGLAGYNEQFF.

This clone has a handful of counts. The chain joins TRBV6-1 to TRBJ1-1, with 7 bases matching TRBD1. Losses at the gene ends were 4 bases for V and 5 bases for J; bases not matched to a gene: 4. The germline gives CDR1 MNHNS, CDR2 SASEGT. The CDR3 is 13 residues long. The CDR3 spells CASSGQGWTEAFF. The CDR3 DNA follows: TGTGCCAGCAGTGGACAGGGATGGACTGAAGCTTTCTTT.

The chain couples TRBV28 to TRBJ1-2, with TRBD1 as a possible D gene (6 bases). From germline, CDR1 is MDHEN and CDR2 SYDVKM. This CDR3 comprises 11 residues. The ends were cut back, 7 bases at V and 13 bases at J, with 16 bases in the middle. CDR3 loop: CASNNIGGATF. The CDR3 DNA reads TGTGCCAGCAATAATATCGGGGGCGCCACCTTC.

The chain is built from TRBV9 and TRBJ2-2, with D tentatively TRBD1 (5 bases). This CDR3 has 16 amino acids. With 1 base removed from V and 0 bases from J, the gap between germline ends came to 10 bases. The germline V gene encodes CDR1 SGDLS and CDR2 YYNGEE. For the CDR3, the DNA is TGTGCCAGCAGCGTACAGGCAGGGTCGAACACCGGGGAGCTGTTTTTT. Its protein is CASSVQAGSNTGELFF.

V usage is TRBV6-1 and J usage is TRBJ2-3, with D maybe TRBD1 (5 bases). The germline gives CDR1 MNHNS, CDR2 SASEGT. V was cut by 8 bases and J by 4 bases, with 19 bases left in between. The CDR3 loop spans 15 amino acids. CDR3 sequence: CASYDQPQGADTQYF. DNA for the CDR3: TGTGCCAGCTATGACCAACCTCAAGGGGCAGATACGCAGTATTTT.